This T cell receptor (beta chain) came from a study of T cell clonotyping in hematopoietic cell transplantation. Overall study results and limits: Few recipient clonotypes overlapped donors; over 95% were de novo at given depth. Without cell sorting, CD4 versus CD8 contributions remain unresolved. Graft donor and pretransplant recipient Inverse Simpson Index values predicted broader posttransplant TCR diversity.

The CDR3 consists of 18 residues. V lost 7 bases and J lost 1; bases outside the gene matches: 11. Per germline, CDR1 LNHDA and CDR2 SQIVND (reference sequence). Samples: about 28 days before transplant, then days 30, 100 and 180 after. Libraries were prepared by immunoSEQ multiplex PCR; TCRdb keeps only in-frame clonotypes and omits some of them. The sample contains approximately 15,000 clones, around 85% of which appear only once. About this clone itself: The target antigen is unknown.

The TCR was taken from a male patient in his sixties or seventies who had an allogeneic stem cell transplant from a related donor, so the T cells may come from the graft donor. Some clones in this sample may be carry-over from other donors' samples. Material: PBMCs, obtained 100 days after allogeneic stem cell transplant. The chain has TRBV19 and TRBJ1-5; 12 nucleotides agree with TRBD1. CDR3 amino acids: CASIGTGGAERSNQPQHF. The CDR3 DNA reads TGTGCCAGTATTGGGACAGGGGGCGCTGAAAGGAGCAATCAGCCCCAGCATTTT.